These 22 T cell receptor beta chains were all obtained from the same sample, sequenced in a study of blood T cell repertoires in COVID-19. The data were produced by immunoSEQ multiplex PCR, yet TCRdb's version contains in-frame clones alone and is incomplete. The top ten clones hold 3.5% to 4% of a sample with around 340,000 clones, approximately 90% of them seen once. Sequencing was carried out using peripheral blood. These receptors were collected from a woman between 55 and 75 years old with COVID-19, enrolled during active disease.

This chain uses TRBV27 with TRBJ1-1; 12 positions match TRBD1. This CDR3 region has 15 residues. Germline V gene data show CDR1 as MNHEY and CDR2 as SMNVEV (reference sequence). V gave up 5 bases and J gave up 2 bases; unmatched junction bases: 3. CDR3 in amino acids: CASSRDRGHNTEAFF. The CDR3 DNA sequence: TGTGCCAGCAGTCGGGACAGGGGGCATAACACTGAAGCTTTCTTT.

The chain recombines TRBV3-1 (or the pseudogene TRBV3-2) with TRBJ1-6; 9 nucleotides align to TRBD1. Looked up from germline, CDR1 is LGHDT and CDR2 is YNNKEL (reference sequence). V was clipped by 3 bases and J by 10 bases; unmatched bases: 4. The CDR3 extends over 14 amino acids. The CDR3 region is CASSHRQGGSPLHF. The DNA for the CDR3 is TGTGCCAGCAGCCACAGACAGGGGGGGTCACCCCTCCACTTT.

The chain is built from TRBV6-1 and TRBJ2-7, with D possibly matching TRBD2 (6 bases). This CDR3 comprises 14 residues. The ends were cut back, 7 bases at V and 6 bases at J, with 19 bases in the middle. Germline CDR1 and CDR2: MNHNS and SASEGT. In DNA form, the CDR3 reads TGTGCCAGCACCCGCGCCGGGACTCCTATCGAGCAGTACTTC. The encoded protein is CASTRAGTPIEQYF.

The chain uses TRBV28 and TRBJ1-6; a possible D gene is TRBD1 (5 bases). In germline, CDR1 is MDHEN, CDR2 SYDVKM. V lost 10 bases and J lost 10, with 14 bases in between. CDR3 length equals 12 residues. CDR3 loop: CAIAREGSPLHF. The CDR3 bases are TGTGCCATCGCGAGGGAGGGGTCACCCCTCCACTTT.

The V call is TRBV4-2, the J call TRBJ2-3; possible D gene TRBD2, 5 bases. Germline CDR1 reads LGHNA; CDR2 reads YNFKEQ. CDR3 length: 18 residues. V lost 4 bases to trimming and J lost 1 base, with 21 bases between them. This CDR3 reads CASSPRIKTKEGTDTQYF. The CDR3 DNA is TGTGCCAGCAGCCCACGGATAAAGACTAAAGAGGGCACAGATACGCAGTATTTT.

The chain recombines TRBV6-5 with TRBJ1-5; TRBD1 matches at 9 bases. Trimming removed 2 bases from V and 6 bases from J; junction bases left unmatched: 2. CDR1 is MNHEY and CDR2 is SVGAGI in the germline V gene. The CDR3 is 14 amino acids. The CDR3 nucleotides read TGTGCCAGCAGTTACGACAGGGGGAGTCAGCCCCAGCATTTT. Protein product: CASSYDRGSQPQHF.

This clone is a singleton in its sample. A read error may produce the germline difference seen at one junction end. V usage is TRBV5-1 and J usage is TRBJ2-5; 10 bases fit TRBD2. This CDR3 spans 14 amino acids. Per the germline V gene, CDR1 is SGHRS and CDR2 is YFSETQ. The CDR3 protein is CASRLGLAPGTQYF. DNA for the CDR3: TGCGCCAGCAGGTTGGGACTAGCGCCGGGGACCCAGTACTTC.

This clone has a handful of counts. This chain uses TRBV5-5 with TRBJ1-1, with 7 bases lining up with TRBD1. Germline CDR1 and CDR2: SGHKS and YYEKEE (reference sequence). The V segment lost 4 bases and the J segment 1 base; nucleotides outside the gene matches: 10. The CDR3 length is 16 residues. The CDR3 loop is CASSAAIRTGNTEAFF. As DNA, the CDR3 is TGTGCCAGCAGCGCGGCGATACGGACAGGGAACACTGAAGCTTTCTTT.

The chain employs TRBV27 and TRBJ2-2; D may be TRBD1 (6 bases). V was pared by 4 bases and J by 6 bases, with 12 bases between. The germline gives CDR1 MNHEY, CDR2 SMNVEV (reference sequence). The CDR3 is made up of 14 amino acids. The CDR3 loop is CASSSSGVPGELFF. CDR3 DNA sequence: TGTGCCAGCAGTTCGTCAGGGGTTCCCGGGGAGCTGTTTTTT.

The chain recombines TRBV7-8 with TRBJ1-1, with D hard to call. This CDR3 spans 15 amino acids. Germline-derived CDR1 and CDR2 are SGHVS and FQNEAQ. V lost 4 bases, J lost 2 bases, and 14 bases lay in between. CDR3 sequence: CASSYAPGSNTEAFF. The CDR3 region has the DNA TGTGCCAGCAGCTATGCTCCGGGTTCCAACACTGAAGCTTTCTTT.

V usage is TRBV6-5 and J usage is TRBJ1-5; D unresolved. Germline V gene lookup returns CDR1 MNHEY and CDR2 SVGAGI. The CDR3 is 14 amino acids. V shed 5 bases and J shed 2 bases, with 10 bases lying between them. The CDR3: CASSPEGGNQPQHF. CDR3 sequence (DNA): TGTGCCAGCAGTCCGGAGGGAGGCAATCAGCCCCAGCATTTT.

J is TRBJ1-3 and V is TRBV7-8; D possibly corresponds to TRBD1 (6 bases). CDR3 length: 17 amino acids. CDR1 is SGHVS and CDR2 is FQNEAQ in the germline V gene. Trimming left V 2 bases short and J 0 bases short, with 14 bases between. DNA of the CDR3: TGTGCCAGCAGCTTAAACAGGGACCTATACTCTGGAAACACCATATATTTT. Translating gives CASSLNRDLYSGNTIYF.

The J gene is TRBJ1-1, the V gene TRBV5-1; D is ambiguous. V lost 0 bases to trimming and J lost 4 bases, with 13 bases between them. The CDR3 length is 15 residues. CDR1 is SGHRS and CDR2 is YFSETQ in the germline V gene. In DNA, the CDR3 is TGCGCCAGCAGCTTGGAAGGCCAGGTAGGCACTGAAGCTTTCTTT. Translated, it gives CASSLEGQVGTEAFF. The whole variable domain, remainder taken from reference TRBV5-1 and TRBJ1-1, is KAGVTQTPRYLIKTRGQQVTLSCSPISGHRSVSWYQQTPGQGLQFLFEYFSETQRNKGNFPGRFSGRQFSNSRSEMNVSTLELGDSALYLCASSLEGQVGTEAFFGQGTRLTVV.

V usage is TRBV5-1 and J usage is TRBJ2-3, with 8 bases lining up with TRBD2. The V gene end was trimmed by 7 bases and the J gene end by 0 bases; junction bases not matched to a gene: 16. Germline V CDR1 and CDR2: SGHRS, YFSETQ. This CDR3 has 18 residues. DNA of the CDR3: TGCGCCAGCGAGGAGGGGAGCGGGGGCCCATTTAGCACAGATACGCAGTATTTT. It is translated as CASEEGSGGPFSTDTQYF.

This rearrangement joins TRBV19 to TRBJ1-1; D not resolved. Trimming took 3 bases from V and 6 from J, leaving 14 bases between them. Germline V lookup: CDR1 LNHDA, CDR2 SQIVND (reference sequence). CDR3 length equals 14 residues. Written as DNA, the CDR3 is TGTGCCAGTAGTATCGGGGATGCTCGCCCTGAAGCTTTCTTT. This codes for CASSIGDARPEAFF. Variable domain in full (rest from reference TRBV19 and TRBJ1-1): DGGITQSPKYLFRKEGQNVTLSCEQNLNHDAMYWYRQDPGQGLRLIYYSQIVNDFQKGDIAEGYSVSREKKESFPLTVTSAQKNPTAFYLCASSIGDARPEAFFGQGTRLTVV.

V gene TRBV11-2 combines with J gene TRBJ1-2; possibly TRBD1 for D (5 bases). V was pared by 1 base and J by 2 bases, with 8 bases between. The length of the CDR3 is 14 residues. Per germline, CDR1 SGHAT and CDR2 FQNNGV. The CDR3 loop reads CASSLGRANYGYTF. In nucleotides, the CDR3 is TGTGCCAGCAGCTTAGGCAGGGCAAACTATGGCTACACCTTC.

The chain combines TRBV11-2 with TRBJ2-5, with 8 positions matching TRBD1. With V trimmed by 4 bases and J by 1 base, 11 bases remained unmatched. The CDR3 consists of 17 residues. CDR1 SGHAT and CDR2 FQNNGV come from the germline V gene. The CDR3 loop is CASSSPLTRGPQETQYF. CDR3 DNA: TGTGCCAGCAGCTCACCACTCACCAGGGGGCCCCAAGAGACCCAGTACTTC.

The rearrangement joins TRBV7-6 to TRBJ2-3; 8 nucleotides match TRBD2. Germline CDR1 is SGHVS and CDR2 is FNYEAQ. The CDR3 spans 17 residues. Losses at the gene ends were 3 bases for V and 4 bases for J; bases not matched to a gene: 12. In DNA, the CDR3 is TGTGCCAGCAGCTTCCCATCCGGGGGGGGCCGGGCAGATACGCAGTATTTT. This sequence encodes CASSFPSGGGRADTQYF. Combining the CDR3 with reference TRBV7-6 and TRBJ2-3 gives the whole variable domain GAGVSQSPRYKVTKRGQDVALRCDPISGHVSLYWYRQALGQGPEFLTYFNYEAQQDKSGLPNDRFSAERPEGSISTLTIQRTEQRDSAMYRCASSFPSGGGRADTQYFGPGTRLTVL.

The chain links TRBV4-1 to TRBJ2-5; TRBD2 matches at 11 bases. The V gene end was trimmed by 6 bases and the J gene end by 1 base; junction bases not matched to a gene: 4. CDR1 and CDR2 (germline): MGHRA, YSYEKL. This CDR3 has 15 residues. As DNA, the CDR3 is TGCGCCAGCAGGCCTCTAGCGGGGGGCCAAGAGACCCAGTACTTC. The encoded protein is CASRPLAGGQETQYF.

The chain carries TRBV6-2 or TRBV6-3 and TRBJ1-1, with no clear D. This CDR3 comprises 16 residues. V lost 4 bases and J 2 bases, leaving 17 bases between the germline ends. Per the germline V gene, CDR1 is MNHEY and CDR2 is SVGEGT. The CDR3 nucleotides are TGTGCCAGCAGTTCTGCAGGCGGGAGGGTCAACACTGAAGCTTTCTTT. It translates to CASSSAGGRVNTEAFF.

Concerning this clone: The same CDR3 also results from other DNA sequences found in this sample. The V and J genes are TRBV5-1 and TRBJ1-5; unclear D gene. The CDR3 totals 15 residues. The V gene lost 0 bases and the J gene lost 2 bases, with 9 bases spanning the gap. Germline V lookup: CDR1 SGHRS, CDR2 YFSETQ. The CDR3 sequence is CASSLDSPGNQPQHF. For the CDR3, the DNA is TGCGCCAGCAGCTTGGATAGTCCGGGCAATCAGCCCCAGCATTTT.

CDR3 residues: CASRTGPGGYTF. CDR3 coding DNA: TGTGCCAGCAGGACAGGGCCTGGAGGCTACACCTTC. The rearrangement joins TRBV6-6 to TRBJ1-2; 7 bases align to TRBD1. The CDR3 consists of 12 residues. CDR1 is MNHNY and CDR2 is SVGAGI in the germline V gene (reference sequence). Trimming cost V 6 bases and J 8 bases; bases outside gene matches: 6.